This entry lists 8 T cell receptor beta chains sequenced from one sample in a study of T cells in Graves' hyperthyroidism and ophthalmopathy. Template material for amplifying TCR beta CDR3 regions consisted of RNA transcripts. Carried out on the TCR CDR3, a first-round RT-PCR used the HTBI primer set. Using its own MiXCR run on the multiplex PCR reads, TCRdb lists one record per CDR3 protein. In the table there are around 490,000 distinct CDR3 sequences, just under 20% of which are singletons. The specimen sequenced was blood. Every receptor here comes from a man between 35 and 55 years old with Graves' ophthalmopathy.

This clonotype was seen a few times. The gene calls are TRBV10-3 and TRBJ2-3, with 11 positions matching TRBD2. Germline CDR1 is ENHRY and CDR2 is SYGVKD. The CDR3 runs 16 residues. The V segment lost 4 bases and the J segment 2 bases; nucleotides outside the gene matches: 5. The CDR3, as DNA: TGTGCCATCAGTGCCCTAGCGGGGGGCCCCACAGATACGCAGTATTTT. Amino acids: CAISALAGGPTDTQYF.

The CDR3 spells CASSFSGLFAETQYF. The CDR3 nucleotides read TGTGCCAGCAGCTTTTCTGGTCTGTTCGCAGAGACCCAGTACTTC. The chain couples TRBV7-2 to TRBJ2-5; D gene unclear. V lost 3 bases and J lost 4, with 15 bases in between. Germline V lookup: CDR1 SGHTA, CDR2 FQGNSA. CDR3 length equals 15 residues.

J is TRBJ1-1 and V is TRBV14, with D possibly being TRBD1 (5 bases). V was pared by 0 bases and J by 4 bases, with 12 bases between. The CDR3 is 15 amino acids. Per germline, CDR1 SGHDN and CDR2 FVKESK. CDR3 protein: CASSQELGLGTEAFF. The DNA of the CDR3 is TGTGCCAGCAGCCAAGAGTTGGGGCTGGGCACTGAAGCTTTCTTT.

Here the CDR3 reads CSGPSGLSPYEQYF. The CDR3 nucleotides read TGCAGTGGACCCTCGGGACTCTCCCCCTACGAGCAGTACTTC. This sequence joins TRBV20-1 and TRBJ2-7, with D possibly matching TRBD2 (6 bases). The V gene lost 7 bases and the J gene lost 2 bases, with 18 bases spanning the gap. This CDR3 contains 14 residues. CDR1 is DFQATT, CDR2 SNEGSKA, per germline (reference sequence).

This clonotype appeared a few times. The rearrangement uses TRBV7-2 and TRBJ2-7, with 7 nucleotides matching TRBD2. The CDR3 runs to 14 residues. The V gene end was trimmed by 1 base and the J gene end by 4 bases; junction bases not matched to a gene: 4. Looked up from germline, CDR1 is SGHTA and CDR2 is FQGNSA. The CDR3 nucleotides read TGTGCCAGCAGCTTAGGTGGGACTAAGTACGAGCAGTACTTC. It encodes CASSLGGTKYEQYF.

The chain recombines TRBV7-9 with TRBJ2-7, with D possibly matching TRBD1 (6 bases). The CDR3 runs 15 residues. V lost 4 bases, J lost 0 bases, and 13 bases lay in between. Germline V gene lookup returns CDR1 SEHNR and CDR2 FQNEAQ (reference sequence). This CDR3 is CASSSLTGFSYEQYF. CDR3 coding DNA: TGTGCCAGCAGCTCCCTCACAGGGTTCTCCTACGAGCAGTACTTC. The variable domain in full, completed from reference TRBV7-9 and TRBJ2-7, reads DTGVSQNPRHKITKRGQNVTFRCDPISEHNRLYWYRQTLGQGPEFLTYFQNEAQLEKSRLLSDRFSAERPKGSFSTLEIQRTEQGDSAMYLCASSSLTGFSYEQYFGPGTRLTVT.

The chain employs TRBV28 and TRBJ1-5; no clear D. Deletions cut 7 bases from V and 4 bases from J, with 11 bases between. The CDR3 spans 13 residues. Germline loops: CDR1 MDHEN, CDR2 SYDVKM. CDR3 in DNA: TGTGCCAGCAAGGCGGGGATAAATCAGCCCCAGCATTTT. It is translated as CASKAGINQPQHF.

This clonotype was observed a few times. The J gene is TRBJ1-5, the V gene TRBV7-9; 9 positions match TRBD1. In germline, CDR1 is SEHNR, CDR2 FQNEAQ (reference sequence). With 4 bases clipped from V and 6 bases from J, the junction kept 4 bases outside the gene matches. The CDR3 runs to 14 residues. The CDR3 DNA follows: TGTGCCAGCAGCTCCGACAGGGGGAGTCAGCCCCAGCATTTT. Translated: CASSSDRGSQPQHF.